These T cell receptor beta chains were read from a single sample in a study of blood T cell repertoires in COVID-19. The table came from immunoSEQ multiplex PCR; TCRdb's copy has only in-frame clones and leaves some out. Here the sample spans around 220,000 clones, approximately 84% being singletons. The sequenced material came from peripheral blood. These receptors all come from a man in his forties or fifties with acute or convalescent COVID-19. The CDR3 runs from the conserved cysteine through the conserved F or W. Fields, in order: clone size, V gene, J gene, D gene, CDR3 DNA, CDR3 protein. A D gene is named only where the DNA matches it firmly. Expanded clones get a size class; other rows say once, few or many, or leave the size out.

clone_size: NA; v_call: TRBV5-1; j_call: TRBJ1-1; d_call: TRBD1; cdr3_nt: TGCGCCAGTTCGTGGACAGGGAGTATGAACACTGAAGCTTTCTTT; cdr3_aa: CASSWTGSMNTEAFF
clone_size: few; v_call: TRBV19; j_call: TRBJ1-2; d_call: NA; cdr3_nt: TGTGCCAGTAGTATGGGCCCGCCCGTGAACTATGGCTACACCTTC; cdr3_aa: CASSMGPPVNYGYTF
clone_size: few; v_call: TRBV2; j_call: TRBJ2-7; d_call: TRBD1; cdr3_nt: TGTGCCAGCAGCGACCGGGACAGGGGTACCTACGAGCAGTACTTC; cdr3_aa: CASSDRDRGTYEQYF
clone_size: NA; v_call: TRBV6-5; j_call: TRBJ1-5; d_call: NA; cdr3_nt: TGTGCCAGCAGGGCAGCTAGCTATAGCAATCAGCCCCAGCATTTT; cdr3_aa: CASRAASYSNQPQHF
clone_size: NA; v_call: TRBV6-5; j_call: TRBJ1-1; d_call: NA; cdr3_nt: TGTGCCAGCAGCAGGGACACCTCCTCCAGCGCTGAAGCTTTCTTT; cdr3_aa: CASSRDTSSSAEAFF
clone_size: NA; v_call: TRBV10-1; j_call: TRBJ2-1; d_call: NA; cdr3_nt: TGCGCCAGCAGTGGGTCACAGGGTTCCTACAATGAGCAGTTCTTC; cdr3_aa: CASSGSQGSYNEQFF
clone_size: NA; v_call: TRBV6-6; j_call: TRBJ1-3; d_call: NA; cdr3_nt: TGTGCCAGCAGTTCAGGGGTTGGAAACACCATATATTTT; cdr3_aa: CASSSGVGNTIYF
clone_size: once; v_call: TRBV9; j_call: TRBJ2-5; d_call: NA; cdr3_nt: TGTGCCAGCAGCGTAGATTACGGCAGGACACGTCAAGAGACCCAGTACTTC; cdr3_aa: CASSVDYGRTRQETQYF
clone_size: NA; v_call: TRBV27; j_call: TRBJ1-1; d_call: NA; cdr3_nt: TGTGCCAGCAGTTTACTAGGGGACACTGAAGCTTTCTTT; cdr3_aa: CASSLLGDTEAFF
clone_size: NA; v_call: TRBV19; j_call: TRBJ2-1; d_call: TRBD2; cdr3_nt: TGTGCCAGTAGTCCCGCTCATGGGCAGCGGGGGGTTAATGAGCAGTTCTTC; cdr3_aa: CASSPAHGQRGVNEQFF
clone_size: NA; v_call: TRBV7-6; j_call: TRBJ1-4; d_call: NA; cdr3_nt: TGTGCCAGCAGCTTATGGGTGGGCGATAATGAAAAACTGTTTTTT; cdr3_aa: CASSLWVGDNEKLFF
clone_size: NA; v_call: TRBV5-8; j_call: TRBJ2-2; d_call: TRBD1; cdr3_nt: TGTGCCAGCAGCTTAAGGGGGCTAAGCACCGGGGAGCTGTTTTTT; cdr3_aa: CASSLRGLSTGELFF
clone_size: NA; v_call: TRBV6-5; j_call: TRBJ2-7; d_call: TRBD2; cdr3_nt: TGTGCCAGCAGACCACGGGAGGGGGGTTCCTACGAGCAGTACTTC; cdr3_aa: CASRPREGGSYEQYF
clone_size: NA; v_call: TRBV6-6; j_call: TRBJ2-2; d_call: NA; cdr3_nt: TGTGCCAGCAGTCGGACGGGCACCGGGGAGCTGTTTTTT; cdr3_aa: CASSRTGTGELFF
clone_size: once; v_call: TRBV6-4; j_call: TRBJ1-1; d_call: TRBD1; cdr3_nt: TGTGCCAGCAGTGCACAGGGGTTAACTGAAGCTTTCTTT; cdr3_aa: CASSAQGLTEAFF
clone_size: NA; v_call: TRBV18; j_call: TRBJ1-2; d_call: NA; cdr3_nt: TGTGCCAGCTCACCACCGGAAGGGGTTGGCGGCTACACCTTC; cdr3_aa: CASSPPEGVGGYTF
clone_size: NA; v_call: TRBV12-5; j_call: TRBJ1-5; d_call: NA; cdr3_nt: TGTGCTAGTGGTTCCCGACATTGTTATCAGCCCCAGCATTTT; cdr3_aa: CASGSRHCYQPQHF
clone_size: NA; v_call: TRBV9; j_call: TRBJ2-7; d_call: NA; cdr3_nt: TGTGCCAGCAGCGTAGCGACAGCCTCGGTCTACGAGCAGTACTTC; cdr3_aa: CASSVATASVYEQYF
clone_size: NA; v_call: TRBV19; j_call: TRBJ2-5; d_call: NA; cdr3_nt: TGTGCCAGTAGTTCCACCGTACAGGCCCGGGAGACCCAGTACTTC; cdr3_aa: CASSSTVQARETQYF
clone_size: NA; v_call: TRBV5-1; j_call: TRBJ1-1; d_call: NA; cdr3_nt: TGCGCCAGCAGCTTGGCAGGAACCAGCACTGAAGCTTTCTTT; cdr3_aa: CASSLAGTSTEAFF
clone_size: NA; v_call: TRBV7-2; j_call: TRBJ2-1; d_call: NA; cdr3_nt: TGTGCCAGCAGGAGGGGGAGCTCCTACAATGAGCAGTTCTTC; cdr3_aa: CASRRGSSYNEQFF
clone_size: NA; v_call: TRBV5-5; j_call: TRBJ1-1; d_call: TRBD1; cdr3_nt: TGTGCCAGCAGCTTCCATACAGGGGGGACTGAAGCTTTCTTT; cdr3_aa: CASSFHTGGTEAFF
clone_size: NA; v_call: TRBV30; j_call: TRBJ1-5; d_call: TRBD1; cdr3_nt: TGTGCCTGGGGAGGACAGGGGGATTTTAAGCAGCCCCAGCATTTT; cdr3_aa: CAWGGQGDFKQPQHF
clone_size: NA; v_call: TRBV27; j_call: TRBJ1-1; d_call: TRBD1; cdr3_nt: TGTGCCAGCAGTTCTTATCCCGGGACAGCAAACACTGAAGCTTTCTTT; cdr3_aa: CASSSYPGTANTEAFF
clone_size: NA; v_call: TRBV30; j_call: TRBJ1-5; d_call: NA; cdr3_nt: TGTGCCTGGAGTGGGGGAGGGCTTCAGCCCCAGCATTTT; cdr3_aa: CAWSGGGLQPQHF
clone_size: NA; v_call: TRBV9; j_call: TRBJ2-2; d_call: NA; cdr3_nt: TGTGCCAGCAGATCTGGGGGGGCAACCACCGGGGAGCTGTTTTTT; cdr3_aa: CASRSGGATTGELFF
clone_size: NA; v_call: TRBV5-1; j_call: TRBJ1-1; d_call: TRBD1; cdr3_nt: TGCGCCAGCAGCTTACAGGGGATTGACACTGAAGCTTTCTTT; cdr3_aa: CASSLQGIDTEAFF
clone_size: NA; v_call: TRBV3-1/TRBV3-2; j_call: TRBJ2-6; d_call: TRBD2; cdr3_nt: TGTGCCAGCAGCCCGAACCGGGGGGCTGGGGCCAACGTCCTGACTTTC; cdr3_aa: CASSPNRGAGANVLTF
clone_size: NA; v_call: TRBV7-6; j_call: TRBJ2-6; d_call: TRBD2; cdr3_nt: TGTGCCAGCAGCCCCCGGGGGGGGCCTGACTCTGGGGCCAACGTCCTGACTTTC; cdr3_aa: CASSPRGGPDSGANVLTF
clone_size: NA; v_call: TRBV9; j_call: TRBJ2-1; d_call: TRBD1; cdr3_nt: TGTGCCAGCAGCGTAGGGGACAGGGCCTACAATGAGCAGTTCTTC; cdr3_aa: CASSVGDRAYNEQFF
clone_size: NA; v_call: TRBV29-1; j_call: TRBJ2-1; d_call: NA; cdr3_nt: TGCAGCGGCCTCCCGTTTTGGGGGCCGAACAATGAGCAGTTCTTC; cdr3_aa: CSGLPFWGPNNEQFF
clone_size: NA; v_call: TRBV18; j_call: TRBJ1-6; d_call: TRBD1; cdr3_nt: TGTGCCAGCTCACCACGGGACAGATTTTCACCCCTCCACTTT; cdr3_aa: CASSPRDRFSPLHF
clone_size: NA; v_call: TRBV19; j_call: TRBJ1-2; d_call: TRBD1; cdr3_nt: TGTGCCAGTAGTACTACAGGGGGCCCCGACTATGGCTACACCTTC; cdr3_aa: CASSTTGGPDYGYTF
clone_size: NA; v_call: TRBV6-5; j_call: TRBJ1-5; d_call: NA; cdr3_nt: TGTGCCAGCAGTTACCGTCCAGGGGCCTTGCCCCAGCATTTT; cdr3_aa: CASSYRPGALPQHF
clone_size: NA; v_call: TRBV2; j_call: TRBJ1-5; d_call: NA; cdr3_nt: TGTGCCAGCACGGGGGGCCCGGGGAGCAATCAGCCCCAGCATTTT; cdr3_aa: CASTGGPGSNQPQHF
clone_size: once; v_call: TRBV19; j_call: TRBJ1-5; d_call: TRBD1; cdr3_nt: TGTGCCAGTAGTCCGGGACAGGGCTTTGGGGACGGTAATCAGCCCCAGCATTTT; cdr3_aa: CASSPGQGFGDGNQPQHF
clone_size: NA; v_call: TRBV9; j_call: TRBJ1-1; d_call: NA; cdr3_nt: TGTGCCAGCAGCGCCGGAGGGTGGCGGACTGAAGCTTTCTTT; cdr3_aa: CASSAGGWRTEAFF
clone_size: NA; v_call: TRBV7-2; j_call: TRBJ2-5; d_call: TRBD1; cdr3_nt: TGTGCCAGCAGCCTCAACAGGGGCGGTGAGACCCAGTACTTC; cdr3_aa: CASSLNRGGETQYF
clone_size: NA; v_call: TRBV7-9; j_call: TRBJ1-6; d_call: NA; cdr3_nt: TGTGCCAGCAGCTTGGACGGGAGCTCCTATAATTCACCCCTCCACTTT; cdr3_aa: CASSLDGSSYNSPLHF
clone_size: NA; v_call: TRBV4-1; j_call: TRBJ2-7; d_call: NA; cdr3_nt: TGCGCCAGCAGCCAAGCTACCTCTAGCGTATACGAGCAGTACTTC; cdr3_aa: CASSQATSSVYEQYF
clone_size: once; v_call: TRBV12-3/TRBV12-4; j_call: TRBJ1-2; d_call: NA; cdr3_nt: TGTGCCAGCAGTTCAACAGGGTCGAGGACCTTC; cdr3_aa: CASSSTGSRTF